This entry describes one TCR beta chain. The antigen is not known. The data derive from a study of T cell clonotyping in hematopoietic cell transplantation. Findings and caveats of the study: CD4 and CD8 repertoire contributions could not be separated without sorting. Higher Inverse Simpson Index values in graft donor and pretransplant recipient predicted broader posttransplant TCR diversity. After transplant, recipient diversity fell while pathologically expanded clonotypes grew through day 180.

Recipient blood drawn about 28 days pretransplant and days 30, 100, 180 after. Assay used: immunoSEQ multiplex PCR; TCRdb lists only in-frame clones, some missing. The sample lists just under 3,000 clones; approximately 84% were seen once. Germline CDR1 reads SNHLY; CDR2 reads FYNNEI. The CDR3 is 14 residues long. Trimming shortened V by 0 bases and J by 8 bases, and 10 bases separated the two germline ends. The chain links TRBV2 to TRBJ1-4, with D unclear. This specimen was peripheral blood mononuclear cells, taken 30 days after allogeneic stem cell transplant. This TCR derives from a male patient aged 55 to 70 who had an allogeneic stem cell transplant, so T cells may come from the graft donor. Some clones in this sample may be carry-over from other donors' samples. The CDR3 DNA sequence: TGTGCCAGCAGTGAAGCGGGGTTTCAAGAAAAACTGTTTTTT. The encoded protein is CASSEAGFQEKLFF.